The 8 T cell receptor beta chains given below trace back to one sample, sequenced in a study of CD8+ T cells in alopecia areata. cDNA reverse transcribed from extracted RNA served as the sequencing template. Method: immunoSEQ multiplex PCR; TCRdb's copy keeps in-frame clones and lacks some. The sample lists some 25,000 clones, 40% to 65% seen once, with under 35% in the top ten. The sample taken for sequencing was NKG2D-high CD8+ T cells sorted from blood. These receptors were obtained from a human donor with alopecia areata.

This clone has a single count. A far larger clone is only one base removed, so a read error is likely. The chain carries TRBV10-1 and TRBJ2-1; D unresolved. The V gene's germline CDR1 is WNHNN and CDR2 SYGVQD (reference sequence). The CDR3 is 17 residues long. Here the CDR3 DNA reads TGCGCCACCAGTCCCCTCTCACAGACGAGCTCCTACAATGAGCAGTTCTTC. Protein sequence: CATSPLSQTSSYNEQFF.

This clone was counted a few times. This sequence joins TRBV28 and TRBJ2-7; 8 nucleotides match TRBD2. V dropped 5 bases and J dropped 2; count of bases not matched to a gene: 8. Germline V gives CDR1 MDHEN, CDR2 SYDVKM. This CDR3 contains 15 residues. In nucleotides, the CDR3 is TGTGCCAGCAGTCCTTCGCGGGAGGCCGCCTACGAGCAGTACTTC. Amino acids: CASSPSREAAYEQYF.

The chain links TRBV6-8 to TRBJ2-7, with TRBD1 matching over 8 bases. Germline V CDR1 and CDR2: MNHGY, SAAAGT. The CDR3 extends over 16 amino acids. Unmatched junction bases numbered 13, after V lost 7 bases and J lost 2 bases. CDR3 sequence (DNA): TGTGCCAGCACTTGGGACTCCGGGACAGGAACCTACGAGCAGTACTTC. Translation gives CASTWDSGTGTYEQYF.

This clone showed up just a few times. The chain combines TRBV30 with TRBJ1-5; 8 positions agree with TRBD1. CDR1 is GTSNPN, CDR2 SVGIG, per germline (reference sequence). J lost 15 bases, V lost 1 base, and 14 bases had no gene match. CDR3 length equals 14 residues. The CDR3 DNA reads TGTGCCTGGAGTGACGAAATCAGGACAGGGATTTGGCATTTT. Translated: CAWSDEIRTGIWHF.

This sequence joins TRBV27 and TRBJ2-3; 9 bases align to TRBD2. V lost 3 bases, J lost 4 bases, and 5 bases stayed unmatched. Germline V gene sequence: CDR1 MNHEY, CDR2 SMNVEV (reference sequence). The CDR3 sequence is 15 residues long. The CDR3 DNA follows: TGTGCCAGCAGTTTGCGGGAGGGCCGCCCAGATACGCAGTATTTT. This gives the protein CASSLREGRPDTQYF.

The chain carries TRBV7-9 and TRBJ2-2; 9 positions agree with TRBD1. CDR3 length: 14 residues. Germline loops: CDR1 SEHNR, CDR2 FQNEAQ (reference sequence). The V and J ends lost 5 bases and 6 bases, in that order; junction bases with no gene match: 4. CDR3 sequence (DNA): TGTGCCAGCAGCGGACAGGGGTTACCCGGGGAGCTGTTTTTT. Protein sequence: CASSGQGLPGELFF.

This clone ranks as medium-sized (0.01 to 0.1%). V and J are TRBV27 and TRBJ2-5, with unresolved D. CDR3 length: 11 residues. CDR1 and CDR2 from the germline V gene are MNHEY and SMNVEV (reference sequence). Trimming removed 4 bases from V and 7 bases from J, with 7 bases in between. The CDR3 DNA follows: TGTGCCAGCAGTTCCGGGCCGACCCAGTACTTC. It translates to CASSSGPTQYF.

The CDR3 spells CSVEGTGYSGELFF. For the CDR3, the DNA is TGCAGCGTTGAGGGGACAGGGTACTCCGGGGAGCTGTTTTTT. The chain recombines TRBV29-1 with TRBJ2-2; 9 bases are a match to TRBD1. Looked up from germline, CDR1 is SQVTM and CDR2 is ANQGSEA. The V gene end was trimmed by 3 bases and the J gene end by 6 bases; junction bases not matched to a gene: 5. The CDR3 covers 14 residues.